This entry features one T cell receptor beta chain sequence. Its target is unknown. The donors (healthy individuals) were bone marrow donors. The data derive from a study of cytomegalovirus exposure and HLA in healthy donors. Study context: Most donors, 70% to 85% of 398 genotyped, fell in the Caucasian-associated ancestry cluster. Study-wide results and caveats: In a later analysis, TCR beta V- and J-gene trimming showed a link to a missense DCLRE1C variant.

Vbeta (60) and Jbeta (13) primers were used in the PCR. Some clones are missing from TCRdb's copy, which holds only in-frame ones; the method was immunoSEQ multiplex PCR. The sample includes about 160,000 clones, roughly four fifths of them seen just once. This CDR3 comprises 13 residues. From germline, CDR1 is SGHRS and CDR2 YFSETQ. V was shortened by 2 bases and J by 13 bases, with 16 bases between the two germline ends. The receptor's source is a man between 50 and 59 years old in good health and CMV-seropositive. The chain recombines TRBV5-1 with TRBJ2-1; a possible D gene is TRBD2 (6 bases). Sequenced input: PBMCs. CDR3 in DNA: TGCGCCAGCAGCTTTAGAGCCGGGGCGGGACAGTTCTTC. The encoded protein is CASSFRAGAGQFF.